A selection of T cell receptor beta chains follows, all from one sample in a study of vaccination and CD4 T cells after COVID-19. For these receptors, no antigen is known. Each CDR3 protein is one row after TCRdb ran MiXCR on the PCR reads. The table lists approximately 20,000 distinct CDR3 sequences, about 80% of them singletons. The source material was CD4+ T cells from blood, cultured in vitro, sampled after SARS-CoV-2 vaccination. These TCRs come from a human donor who received a COVID-19 vaccine. Both conserved end residues are part of each CDR3. Each record gives: CDR3 protein, J gene, V gene.

CDR3aa: CASSLEGPGLVTDNEQFF
j_gene: TRBJ2-1
v_gene: TRBV7-2

CDR3aa: CASSSHLMTVYGYTF
j_gene: TRBJ1-2
v_gene: TRBV7-9

CDR3aa: CASSPGEQRPQHF
j_gene: TRBJ1-5
v_gene: TRBV27

CDR3aa: CSARPPYIMDGYTF
j_gene: TRBJ1-2
v_gene: TRBV20-1

CDR3aa: CATSDPGRTEAFF
j_gene: TRBJ1-1
v_gene: TRBV24-1

CDR3aa: CASSEAGQETQYF
j_gene: TRBJ2-5
v_gene: TRBV25-1

CDR3aa: CATSRGRRLTGQPQHF
j_gene: TRBJ1-5
v_gene: TRBV15

CDR3aa: CASSYTGGENSGGYTF
j_gene: TRBJ1-2
v_gene: TRBV6-5

CDR3aa: CASSMGTGGNTEAFF
j_gene: TRBJ1-1
v_gene: TRBV19

CDR3aa: CASSYSSEDGYTF
j_gene: TRBJ1-2
v_gene: TRBV6-5

CDR3aa: CASSFVAGQGYEQYF
j_gene: TRBJ2-7
v_gene: TRBV27

CDR3aa: CAWSRGQGGAFF
j_gene: TRBJ1-1
v_gene: TRBV30

CDR3aa: CASTGRVSQPQHF
j_gene: TRBJ1-5
v_gene: TRBV6-1

CDR3aa: CASSLAGGPNTEAFF
j_gene: TRBJ1-1
v_gene: TRBV5-1

CDR3aa: CASSYSSQGSPLHF
j_gene: TRBJ1-6
v_gene: TRBV6-5

CDR3aa: CASSHEGQGLIQPQHF
j_gene: TRBJ1-5
v_gene: TRBV7-9

CDR3aa: CASSERQGAKNIQYF
j_gene: TRBJ2-4
v_gene: TRBV6-1

CDR3aa: CASSAPRTGYYGYTF
j_gene: TRBJ1-2
v_gene: TRBV7-8

CDR3aa: CASSTTGGGGYTF
j_gene: TRBJ1-2
v_gene: TRBV12-3/TRBV12-4

CDR3aa: CSARDQGRVSGNQPQHF
j_gene: TRBJ1-5
v_gene: TRBV20-1

CDR3aa: CASSHRRSSYNSPLHF
j_gene: TRBJ1-6
v_gene: TRBV6-1

CDR3aa: CASSYDGAKETQYF
j_gene: TRBJ2-5
v_gene: TRBV6-2/TRBV6-3

CDR3aa: CSARRLAGGVPYEQYF
j_gene: TRBJ2-7
v_gene: TRBV20-1

CDR3aa: CAWAGGQETQYF
j_gene: TRBJ2-5
v_gene: TRBV30

CDR3aa: CASSLVRDTQYF
j_gene: TRBJ2-3
v_gene: TRBV7-2

CDR3aa: CASSYTGQVTDTQYF
j_gene: TRBJ2-3
v_gene: TRBV5-1

CDR3aa: CASRLAGAWETQYF
j_gene: TRBJ2-5
v_gene: TRBV2

CDR3aa: CASSQDYTGYGYTF
j_gene: TRBJ1-2
v_gene: TRBV3-1

CDR3aa: CAWSVPRQLAGGRSSYEQYF
j_gene: TRBJ2-7
v_gene: TRBV30

CDR3aa: CASSSPGQANSPLHF
j_gene: TRBJ1-6
v_gene: TRBV27

CDR3aa: CASSLSASGSKAFF
j_gene: TRBJ1-1
v_gene: TRBV7-6

CDR3aa: CATSRGQGHTGRSEAFF
j_gene: TRBJ1-1
v_gene: TRBV15

CDR3aa: CASSVQDNEQFF
j_gene: TRBJ2-1
v_gene: TRBV6-1

CDR3aa: CASSISEGFVGYGYTF
j_gene: TRBJ1-2
v_gene: TRBV19

CDR3aa: CATSRGLGEEKLFF
j_gene: TRBJ1-4
v_gene: TRBV15

CDR3aa: CASGLPSAGLSYEQYF
j_gene: TRBJ2-7
v_gene: TRBV12-5

CDR3aa: CASSLSRDQPQHF
j_gene: TRBJ1-5
v_gene: TRBV7-3

CDR3aa: CATSEVRVGSPLHF
j_gene: TRBJ1-6
v_gene: TRBV15

CDR3aa: CAWSYGTNTEAFF
j_gene: TRBJ1-1
v_gene: TRBV30

CDR3aa: CSARAQRFYNEQFF
j_gene: TRBJ2-1
v_gene: TRBV20-1

CDR3aa: CASSLQGSGNTIYF
j_gene: TRBJ1-3
v_gene: TRBV7-9

CDR3aa: CASRTGGAWGYTF
j_gene: TRBJ1-2
v_gene: TRBV6-1

CDR3aa: CSVSEQGQPQHF
j_gene: TRBJ1-5
v_gene: TRBV20-1

CDR3aa: CATSDPGGTEAFF
j_gene: TRBJ1-1
v_gene: TRBV24-1

CDR3aa: CASSFRGEPGNTIYF
j_gene: TRBJ1-3
v_gene: TRBV7-3

CDR3aa: CSAGGQVNQPQHF
j_gene: TRBJ1-5
v_gene: TRBV20-1

CDR3aa: CSASFGTSGTDTQYF
j_gene: TRBJ2-3
v_gene: TRBV20-1

CDR3aa: CASSLWGGTGTEAFF
j_gene: TRBJ1-1
v_gene: TRBV7-2

CDR3aa: CSARGMSSGELFF
j_gene: TRBJ2-2
v_gene: TRBV20-1

CDR3aa: CASSEWDRKETQYF
j_gene: TRBJ2-5
v_gene: TRBV6-1

CDR3aa: CASSSGTETYEQYF
j_gene: TRBJ2-7
v_gene: TRBV11-2

CDR3aa: CASSESSESRGGNQPQHF
j_gene: TRBJ1-5
v_gene: TRBV6-1

CDR3aa: CASSPTVNTEAFF
j_gene: TRBJ1-1
v_gene: TRBV12-3/TRBV12-4

CDR3aa: CSADTGVGETQYF
j_gene: TRBJ2-5
v_gene: TRBV20-1

CDR3aa: CASSYKAARGYTF
j_gene: TRBJ1-2
v_gene: TRBV6-5

CDR3aa: CASSLYGGANYGYTF
j_gene: TRBJ1-2
v_gene: TRBV27

CDR3aa: CSARTSGGLSSYNEQFF
j_gene: TRBJ2-1
v_gene: TRBV20-1